The sequence of this TCR beta chain was determined in a study of shared clonotypes between healthy human individuals. Notes on the study in general: Among donors, sharing of clonotypes was expected to be affected by sequencing depth. Shared clonotypes across all four donors exceeded non-shared ones in generation probability. The sole specimen, blood, was sampled, and tissue repertoires likely differ.

TCRdb's copy holds only in-frame clones and misses some; the assay was immunoSEQ multiplex PCR. Of hundreds of thousands of clones in the sample, about 74% are singletons; the top ten hold under 2%. The CDR3 is 12 amino acids. Germline V CDR1 and CDR2: MNHEY, SMNVEV (reference sequence). The germline V and J ends were trimmed by 5 bases and 5 bases, with 6 bases remaining between them. Comment on this clone: Its target is unknown.

A CD45RA+ naive subset and a CD45RA-negative memory subset were split from CD4+ cells. The sample comprised memory CD4+ T cells sorted from blood. The subset here: CD45RA-negative fraction. The V call is TRBV27, the J call TRBJ2-2; no clear D gene. The TCR comes from a woman between 25 and 40 years old in good health. The CDR3 coding sequence is TGTGCCAGCAGTGGGTTTACCGGGGAGCTGTTTTTT. This gives the protein CASSGFTGELFF.